The 21 T cell receptor beta chains below come from one sample, sequenced in a study of blood T cell repertoires in COVID-19. Generated by immunoSEQ multiplex PCR, the TCRdb table keeps only in-frame clones and is missing some. This table holds about 180,000 clones, roughly four fifths found once. Sequenced input: peripheral blood. These receptors all come from a woman aged 70-85 years with COVID-19, enrolled during active disease.

The J gene is TRBJ2-1, the V gene TRBV28; D is perhaps TRBD2 (6 bases). V shed 6 bases and J shed 7 bases, with 19 bases lying between them. This CDR3 has 15 residues. From germline, CDR1 is MDHEN and CDR2 SYDVKM. The CDR3 nucleotides are TGTGCCAGCAGCCACCCAGGAGGGAGGACTAATGAGCAGTTCTTC. This gives the protein CASSHPGGRTNEQFF.

This chain connects TRBV15 to TRBJ1-5; 9 bases line up with TRBD1. Trimming cost V 0 bases and J 8 bases; bases outside gene matches: 8. The CDR3 consists of 16 residues. CDR1 LNHNV and CDR2 YYDKDF come from the germline V gene (reference sequence). The CDR3 protein is CATSRDRQDRGKPQHF. CDR3 nucleotides: TGTGCCACCAGCAGAGATCGGCAGGACAGGGGAAAGCCCCAGCATTTT.

The V gene is TRBV16, the J gene TRBJ2-2; D not resolved. This CDR3 spans 14 amino acids. Trimming shortened V by 6 bases and J by 2 bases, and 10 bases separated the two germline ends. In germline, CDR1 is KGHSY, CDR2 FQNENV. CDR3 bases: TGTGCCAGCAGTCGCGACACCAACACCGGGGAGCTGTTTTTT. It codes for CASSRDTNTGELFF.

The chain uses TRBV9 and TRBJ2-3; TRBD2 matches at 9 bases. This CDR3 contains 15 residues. J was trimmed by 1 base and V by 4 bases; bases with no gene match: 4. The germline gives CDR1 SGDLS, CDR2 YYNGEE. CDR3 bases: TGTGCCAGCAGCTCCCTAGCGGGACGCACAGATACGCAGTATTTT. The encoded protein is CASSSLAGRTDTQYF.

This clone was observed a single time. J is TRBJ2-2 and V is TRBV7-3; maybe TRBD2 (6 bases). Deletions cut 1 base from V and 4 bases from J, with 13 bases between. Germline-derived CDR1 and CDR2 are SGHTA and FQGTGA. The CDR3 is made up of 16 amino acids. The chain's CDR3 is CASSLRWRGSTGELFF. CDR3 in DNA: TGTGCCAGCAGCTTAAGGTGGCGGGGATCCACCGGGGAGCTGTTTTTT.

The rearrangement links TRBV7-6 to TRBJ1-6, with D possibly being TRBD1 (6 bases). The germline CDR1 and CDR2 sequences are SGHVS and FNYEAQ. The CDR3 length is 15 residues. With 4 bases removed from V and 4 bases from J, the gap between germline ends came to 11 bases. The CDR3 DNA sequence: TGTGCCAGCAGCTACCTACAGGGATATAATTCACCCCTCCACTTT. Protein product: CASSYLQGYNSPLHF.

The rearrangement uses TRBV6-5 and TRBJ1-2, with 7 positions matching TRBD1. Trimming took 6 bases from V and 6 from J; bases not matched to a gene: 7. Germline V lookup: CDR1 MNHEY, CDR2 SVGAGI. The CDR3 totals 13 residues. The CDR3 bases are TGTGCCAGCAGCCCGACAGGGTTACATGGCTACACCTTC. This encodes CASSPTGLHGYTF.

V usage is TRBV7-9 and J usage is TRBJ2-6; tentatively, D is TRBD1 (5 bases). V was shortened by 3 bases and J by 4 bases, with 10 bases between the two germline ends. Looked up from germline, CDR1 is SEHNR and CDR2 is FQNEAQ (reference sequence). The CDR3 consists of 15 residues. CDR3 in amino acids: CASSFRASGANVLTF. Here the CDR3 DNA reads TGTGCCAGCAGCTTCAGGGCATCAGGGGCCAACGTCCTGACTTTC.

The CDR3 DNA is TGCGCCAGCAGCTTGGGGACAGGGGAGGGAAAACTGTTTTTT. Its protein is CASSLGTGEGKLFF. This chain connects TRBV5-1 to TRBJ1-4; 9 bases map to TRBD1. The germline gives CDR1 SGHRS, CDR2 YFSETQ. The CDR3 is 14 amino acids. V was pared by 0 bases and J by 10 bases, with 4 bases of the junction left unmatched.

V gene TRBV5-1 combines with J gene TRBJ2-5, with TRBD1 matching over 8 bases. The length of the CDR3 is 15 residues. The germline gives CDR1 SGHRS, CDR2 YFSETQ. J gave up 4 bases and V 4 bases, and 9 bases lay outside the gene matches. This chain's CDR3 is CASSLRQGKGETQYF. In DNA, the CDR3 is TGCGCCAGCAGCCTTCGACAGGGGAAGGGAGAGACCCAGTACTTC.

Points on this clone: Other DNA sequences in the same sample also yield this CDR3. The V gene is TRBV6-2 or TRBV6-3, the J gene TRBJ2-3; D remains unclear. Per germline, CDR1 MNHEY and CDR2 SVGEGT. Trimming shortened V by 2 bases and J by 1 base, and 4 bases separated the two germline ends. The CDR3 runs to 13 residues. This CDR3 is CASSYRGTDTQYF. CDR3 nucleotide sequence: TGTGCCAGCAGTTACCGTGGCACAGATACGCAGTATTTT.

The CDR3 sequence is CASSQRGGSGSSYEQYF. Written as DNA, the CDR3 is TGTGCCAGCAGTCAAAGAGGAGGAAGCGGGAGCTCCTACGAGCAGTACTTC. The chain carries TRBV14 and TRBJ2-7; 8 bases fit TRBD2. The trim removed 6 bases at V and 0 bases at J, leaving 13 bases unmatched. CDR3 length: 17 amino acids. The germline CDR1 and CDR2 sequences are SGHDN and FVKESK.

The chain has TRBV19 and TRBJ2-3, with D possibly TRBD1 on 6 matching bases. The CDR3 is made up of 13 amino acids. Germline V gene sequence: CDR1 LNHDA, CDR2 SQIVND (reference sequence). V lost 3 bases and J lost 4, with 8 bases in between. CDR3 region: CASSIQGPDTQYF. In DNA form, the CDR3 reads TGTGCCAGTAGTATTCAGGGGCCAGATACGCAGTATTTT.

This sequence joins TRBV15 and TRBJ1-1; 7 bases line up with TRBD1. Germline V lookup: CDR1 LNHNV, CDR2 YYDKDF (reference sequence). There are 15 residues in the CDR3. V gave up 0 bases and J gave up 6 bases; unmatched junction bases: 7. The CDR3 spells CATSRDRTGGSEAFF. In DNA, the CDR3 is TGTGCCACCAGCAGAGATCGGACAGGTGGATCTGAAGCTTTCTTT. Drawing the rest from reference TRBV15 and TRBJ1-1, the complete variable domain is DAMVIQNPRYQVTQFGKPVTLSCSQTLNHNVMYWYQQKSSQAPKLLFHYYDKDFNNEADTPDNFQSRRPNTSFCFLDIRSPGLGDTAMYLCATSRDRTGGSEAFFGQGTRLTVV.

The chain joins TRBV6-1 to TRBJ1-2; D is ambiguous. V lost 0 bases, J lost 4 bases, and 12 bases lay in between. Germline-derived CDR1 and CDR2 are MNHNS and SASEGT. There are 15 residues in the CDR3. CDR3 DNA: TGTGCCAGCAGTGAAGCGAGTAGAGGGCGCTATGGCTACACCTTC. Residues: CASSEASRGRYGYTF.

The chain combines TRBV5-1 with TRBJ1-2; maybe TRBD1 (5 bases). Germline assignment: CDR1 SGHRS and CDR2 YFSETQ. The CDR3 runs 15 residues. Trimming cost V 4 bases and J 8 bases, with 21 bases left between them. CDR3: CASSQSLRGVSGYTF. The CDR3 DNA reads TGCGCCAGCAGCCAATCACTCCGGGGGGTCAGCGGCTACACCTTC.

The rearrangement joins TRBV9 to TRBJ2-3, with D possibly TRBD1 on 6 matching bases. Trimming stripped 0 bases from V and 7 bases from J, with 15 bases between. CDR1 is SGDLS, CDR2 YYNGEE, per germline. This CDR3 comprises 15 residues. In DNA, the CDR3 is TGTGCCAGCAGCGTAGGACCAAAAGGACAGCATACGCAGTATTTT. Translation gives CASSVGPKGQHTQYF. Full variable domain (missing parts from reference TRBV9 and TRBJ2-3): DSGVTQTPKHLITATGQRVTLRCSPRSGDLSVYWYQQSLDQGLQFLIQYYNGEERAKGNILERFSAQQFPDLHSELNLSSLELGDSALYFCASSVGPKGQHTQYFGPGTRLTVL.

V gene TRBV2 combines with J gene TRBJ2-1, with 12 bases identical to TRBD1. The germline CDR1 and CDR2 sequences are SNHLY and FYNNEI. The CDR3 is made up of 14 amino acids. J was trimmed by 8 bases and V by 7 bases; bases with no gene match: 6. CDR3 DNA sequence: TGTGCCAGCAACCGGGACAGGGGGCTGGATGAGCAGTTCTTC. Encoded protein: CASNRDRGLDEQFF.

The rearrangement uses TRBV7-9 and TRBJ2-2, with TRBD2 as a possible D gene (6 bases). CDR3 size: 16 residues. Germline V gives CDR1 SEHNR, CDR2 FQNEAQ (reference sequence). V shed 5 bases and J shed 1 base, with 14 bases lying between them. CDR3 protein: CASSTLGRGNTGELFF. CDR3 coding DNA: TGTGCCAGCAGCACTCTAGGGCGGGGGAACACCGGGGAGCTGTTTTTT.

The chain is built from TRBV19 and TRBJ2-1, with 8 bases fitting TRBD2. V shed 5 bases and J 8 bases; nucleotides not matched to a gene: 11. CDR3 length: 15 residues. Germline values: CDR1 LNHDA, CDR2 SQIVND (reference sequence). CDR3 protein: CASSHRASGSDEQFF. In DNA, the CDR3 is TGTGCCAGTAGTCACAGGGCTAGCGGGTCGGATGAGCAGTTCTTC.

This chain links TRBV5-6 with TRBJ2-1; 8 bases agree with TRBD2. V was clipped by 2 bases and J by 1 base; unmatched bases: 5. CDR1 and CDR2 from the germline V gene are SGHDT and YYEEEE. The CDR3 has 16 residues. The DNA for the CDR3 is TGTGCCAGCAGCTTAGGAGCGGGAGTTTCCTACAATGAGCAGTTCTTC. Translation: CASSLGAGVSYNEQFF.